This T cell receptor beta chain was captured in a study of OX40 agonist ivuxolimab in advanced cancers. As to this clone: Its antigen is currently unknown.

The CDR3 runs 18 residues. V lost 0 bases and J lost 1, with 18 bases in between. Germline V gene sequence: CDR1 ENHRY, CDR2 SYGVKD. Assay: immunoSEQ multiplex PCR; the TCRdb copy retains only in-frame clones and omits some. The sample lists some 87,000 clones, 85% to 95% occurring once. Study results and limitations: Low normalized T-cell clonal expansion was also seen in some nonresponders.

The rearrangement uses TRBV10-3 and TRBJ1-2, with D hard to call. This clonotype was obtained from an adult with an advanced solid tumor such as melanoma, head and neck, liver or kidney cancer. The sample here was CD4+ or CD8+ T cells sorted from blood, taken in a trial of the OX40 agonist ivuxolimab. The CDR3 DNA reads as TGTGCCATCAGTGAGTCGCGGTCCACTTCGCTTATTAACTATGGCTACACCTTC. It encodes CAISESRSTSLINYGYTF.